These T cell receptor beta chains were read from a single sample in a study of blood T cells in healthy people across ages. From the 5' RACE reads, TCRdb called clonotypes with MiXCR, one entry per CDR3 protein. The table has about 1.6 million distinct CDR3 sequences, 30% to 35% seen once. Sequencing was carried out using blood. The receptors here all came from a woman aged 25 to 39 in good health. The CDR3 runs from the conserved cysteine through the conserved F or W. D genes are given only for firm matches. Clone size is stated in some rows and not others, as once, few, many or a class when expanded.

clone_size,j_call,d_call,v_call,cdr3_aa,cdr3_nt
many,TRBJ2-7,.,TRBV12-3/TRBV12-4,CASSPAGLTYEQYF,TGTGCCAGCAGTCCCGCCGGGTTGACCTACGAGCAGTACTTC
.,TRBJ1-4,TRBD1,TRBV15,CATSPGTGGLTNEKLFF,TGTGCCACCAGCCCTGGGACAGGGGGCTTAACTAATGAAAAACTGTTTTTT
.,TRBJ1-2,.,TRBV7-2,CASSLARERNYGYTF,TGTGCCAGCAGCTTAGCCAGGGAGCGAAACTATGGCTACACCTTC
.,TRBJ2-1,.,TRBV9,CASSVLPEASSYNEQFF,TGTGCCAGCAGCGTTCTTCCGGAGGCGAGCTCCTACAATGAGCAGTTCTTC
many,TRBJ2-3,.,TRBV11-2,CASSSGYDTQYF,TGTGCCAGCAGCTCGGGCTATGATACGCAGTATTTT
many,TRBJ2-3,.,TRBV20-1,CSARFGSRDVFTDTQYF,TGCAGTGCTAGATTCGGCTCCCGGGATGTCTTCACAGATACGCAGTATTTT
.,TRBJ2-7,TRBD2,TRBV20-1,CSARKPGLLTYEQYF,TGCAGTGCTAGGAAACCGGGACTACTTACCTACGAGCAGTACTTC
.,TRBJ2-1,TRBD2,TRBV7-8,CASSSRGWAGGYNEQFF,TGTGCCAGCAGCTCAAGAGGCTGGGCGGGAGGGTACAATGAGCAGTTCTTC
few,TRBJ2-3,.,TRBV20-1,CSASATEPSTDTQYF,TGCAGTGCTAGCGCAACAGAGCCTAGCACAGATACGCAGTATTTT
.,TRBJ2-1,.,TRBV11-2,CASRPLSSYNEQFF,TGTGCCAGCAGGCCCCTGAGCTCCTACAATGAGCAGTTCTTC
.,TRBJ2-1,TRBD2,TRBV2,CASQGGGLATLNEQFF,TGTGCCAGTCAAGGGGGGGGACTAGCGACTCTGAATGAGCAGTTCTTC
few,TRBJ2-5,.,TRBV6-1,CASSEALLGGETQYF,TGTGCCAGCAGTGAAGCGCTACTCGGAGGAGAGACCCAGTACTTC
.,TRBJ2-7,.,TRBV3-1,CASSPVGAPFGEQYF,TGTGCCAGCAGCCCGGTCGGGGCCCCCTTTGGTGAGCAGTACTTC
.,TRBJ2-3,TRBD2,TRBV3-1,CASSQDSGSLGPSDTQYF,TGTGCCAGCAGCCAAGATAGCGGGAGCCTTGGGCCTTCAGATACGCAGTATTTT
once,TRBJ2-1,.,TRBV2,CASSFTSGEQFF,TGTGCCAGCAGCTTTACATCGGGGGAGCAGTTCTTC
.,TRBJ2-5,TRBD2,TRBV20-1,CSARAPREFTETQYF,TGCAGTGCTAGAGCCCCGCGGGAGTTTACAGAGACCCAGTACTTC
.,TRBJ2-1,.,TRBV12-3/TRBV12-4,CASSLALGLGGGNEQFF,TGTGCCAGCAGTTTAGCGCTGGGTTTGGGGGGCGGGAATGAGCAGTTCTTC
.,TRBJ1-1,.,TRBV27,CASRGLSWVGNTEAFF,TGTGCCAGCAGGGGCCTTAGTTGGGTAGGAAACACTGAAGCTTTCTTT
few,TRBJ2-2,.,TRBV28,CAIATPLTGELFF,TGTGCCATTGCGACACCGCTCACCGGGGAGCTGTTTTTT
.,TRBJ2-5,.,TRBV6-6,CASSYTGTSDSQETQYF,TGTGCCAGCAGTTACACCGGGACAAGCGACTCCCAAGAGACCCAGTACTTC
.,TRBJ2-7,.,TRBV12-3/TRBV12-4,CASSLGSKDEQYF,TGTGCCAGCAGTTTGGGAAGCAAGGACGAGCAGTACTTC
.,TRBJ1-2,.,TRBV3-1,CASSPTDSYGYTF,TGTGCCAGCAGCCCGACGGACTCCTATGGCTACACCTTC
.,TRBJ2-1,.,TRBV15,CATSIEGVGRDEQFF,TGTGCCACCAGCATAGAGGGAGTCGGAAGGGATGAGCAGTTCTTC
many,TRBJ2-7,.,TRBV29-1,CSVEVTNRESYEQYF,TGCAGCGTGGAGGTTACGAACAGGGAATCCTACGAGCAGTACTTC
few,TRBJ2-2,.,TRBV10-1,CASSPPGSGTGELFF,TGCGCCAGCAGCCCCCCAGGGTCGGGCACCGGGGAGCTGTTTTTT
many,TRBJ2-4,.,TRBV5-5,CASRMGPSKRDIQYF,TGTGCCAGCAGAATGGGGCCCTCCAAACGGGACATTCAGTACTTC
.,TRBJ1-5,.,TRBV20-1,CSATVRRNQPQHF,TGCAGTGCCACGGTAAGGCGCAATCAGCCCCAGCATTTT
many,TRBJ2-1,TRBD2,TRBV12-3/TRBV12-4,CATSWTSGSGNEQFF,TGTGCCACATCCTGGACTAGCGGGAGTGGAAATGAGCAGTTCTTC
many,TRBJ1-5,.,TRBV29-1,CSARGGVDQPQHF,TGCAGCGCTCGGGGGGGGGTGGATCAGCCCCAGCATTTT
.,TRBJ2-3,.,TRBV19,CASLGDADTQYF,TGTGCCAGTCTGGGCGATGCAGATACGCAGTATTTT
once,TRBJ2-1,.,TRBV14,CASREGAFHEQFF,TGTGCCAGCAGGGAAGGGGCATTTCATGAGCAGTTCTTC
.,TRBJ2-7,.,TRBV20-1,CSAGMIGDYEQYF,TGCAGTGCCGGAATGATTGGAGACTACGAGCAGTACTTC
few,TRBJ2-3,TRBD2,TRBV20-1,CSAGVLAGGSDTQYF,TGCAGTGCTGGGGTTCTAGCGGGGGGGTCCGATACGCAGTATTTT
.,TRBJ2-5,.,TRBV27,CASSPWEYQETQYF,TGTGCCAGCAGTCCCTGGGAATACCAAGAGACCCAGTACTTC
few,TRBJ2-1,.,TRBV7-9,CASSHSGNPNEQFF,TGTGCCAGCAGCCATAGCGGCAACCCCAATGAGCAGTTCTTC
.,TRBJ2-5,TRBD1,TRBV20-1,CSAERRGHETQYF,TGCAGTGCGGAAAGAAGGGGGCATGAGACCCAGTACTTC
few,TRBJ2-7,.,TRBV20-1,CSARDGEVYEQYF,TGCAGTGCTAGAGACGGCGAGGTCTACGAGCAGTACTTC
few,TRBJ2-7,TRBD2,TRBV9,CASSPSGGFRYEQYF,TGTGCCAGCAGCCCTAGCGGGGGGTTTCGTTACGAGCAGTACTTC
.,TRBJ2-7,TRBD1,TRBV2,CASSDPQGAYEQYF,TGTGCCAGCAGTGATCCCCAGGGGGCCTACGAGCAGTACTTC
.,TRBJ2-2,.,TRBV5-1,CASSLAADRVSGELFF,TGCGCCAGCAGCTTGGCAGCAGACCGGGTGTCCGGGGAGCTGTTTTTT
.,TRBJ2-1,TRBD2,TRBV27,CASSSWTSLHEQFF,TGTGCCAGCAGTTCCTGGACTAGCCTTCATGAGCAGTTCTTC
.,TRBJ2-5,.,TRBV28,CASTGTVSETQYF,TGTGCCAGCACCGGAACGGTATCGGAGACCCAGTACTTC
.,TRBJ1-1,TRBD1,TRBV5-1,CASSPRQGAIEAFF,TGCGCCAGCAGCCCCAGACAGGGGGCAATTGAAGCTTTCTTT
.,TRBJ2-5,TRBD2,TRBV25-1,CAGSDLQRGQETQYF,TGTGCCGGCAGTGACCTGCAGCGGGGACAAGAGACCCAGTACTTC